This is a list of T cell receptor beta chains from one sample in a study of T-cell reconstitution after alpha-beta-depleted transplantation in children. Each CDR3 protein is one row after TCRdb ran MiXCR on the PCR reads. The table has 500,000 or so distinct CDR3 sequences, over 25% seen once. The sequencing used PBMCs from the stem cell graft donor, collected from the stem cell graft. All receptors come from a human donor who donated a stem cell graft to a child with aplastic anemia. The CDR3 runs from the conserved cysteine through the conserved F or W. D genes are given only for firm matches. Rows may omit the clone size; those that give it use once, few, many or a size class.

J gene,V gene,D gene,clone size,CDR3 DNA,CDR3 protein
TRBJ2-5,TRBV27,TRBD1,few,TGTGCCAGCAGTTCTCCCGGGACAGGGGAAGAGACCCAGTACTTC,CASSSPGTGEETQYF
TRBJ2-3,TRBV9,TRBD2,-,TGTGCCAGCAGCGTACAGCTAGCGGTTAGCACAGATACGCAGTATTTT,CASSVQLAVSTDTQYF
TRBJ1-5,TRBV12-3/TRBV12-4,-,-,TGTGCCAGCAGTTTTACAGCGAGCAATCAGCCCCAGCATTTT,CASSFTASNQPQHF
TRBJ2-3,TRBV20-1,-,few,TGCAGTGCCGAGCGTCAGCGGGTGAGCACAGATACGCAGTATTTT,CSAERQRVSTDTQYF
TRBJ2-7,TRBV11-2,-,-,TGTGCCAGCAGCTCGGGCCTAGGGTCCGCAACCTACGAGCAGTACTTC,CASSSGLGSATYEQYF
TRBJ1-2,TRBV7-2,-,-,TGTGCCAGCAGCTTAGTTGGGGGGTCCGGGATTAACTATGGCTACACCTTC,CASSLVGGSGINYGYTF
TRBJ2-1,TRBV5-5,TRBD1,-,TGTGCCAGCAGCTTGGTGATTGGGACAGGGGGCAATGAGCAGTTCTTC,CASSLVIGTGGNEQFF
TRBJ2-1,TRBV18,TRBD2,-,TGTGCCAGCTCACCGGGACTAGCGCGCGAGCAGTTCTTC,CASSPGLAREQFF
TRBJ2-5,TRBV6-5,-,few,TGTGCCAGCAGTTATGATCGTTACGGAGAGACCCAGTACTTC,CASSYDRYGETQYF
TRBJ2-1,TRBV24-1,TRBD2,-,TGTGCCACCAGTGATCCGTCTAGCGGGCTCTACAATGAGCAGTTCTTC,CATSDPSSGLYNEQFF
TRBJ1-2,TRBV20-1,-,few,TGCAGTGCTAGTAGGCGGGCAGGGTTCACGATTAAGAATGATTATGGCTACACCTTC,CSASRRAGFTIKNDYGYTF
TRBJ1-1,TRBV9,-,few,TGTGCCAGCAGCGTAGGTGTACAGCCTAACACTGAAGCTTTCTTT,CASSVGVQPNTEAFF
TRBJ2-5,TRBV11-3,TRBD2,-,TGTGCCAGCAGCTTCGGGACTAGCGGTCAAGAGACCCAGTACTTC,CASSFGTSGQETQYF
TRBJ2-7,TRBV30,-,-,TGTGCCTGGACGGGGGTTGGCTACGAGCAGTACTTC,CAWTGVGYEQYF
TRBJ1-2,TRBV28,-,few,TGTGCCAGCAGGATGACAGACTATGGCTACACCTTC,CASRMTDYGYTF
TRBJ2-4,TRBV4-2,TRBD2,few,TGTGCCAGCAGCCGTCTGGATAGCGGGGCCGTAGAGGACATTCAGTACTTC,CASSRLDSGAVEDIQYF
TRBJ2-1,TRBV20-1,TRBD2,-,TGCAGTGCTAGGCGCCCATCGGGCGGGAGATACAATGAGCAGTTCTTC,CSARRPSGGRYNEQFF